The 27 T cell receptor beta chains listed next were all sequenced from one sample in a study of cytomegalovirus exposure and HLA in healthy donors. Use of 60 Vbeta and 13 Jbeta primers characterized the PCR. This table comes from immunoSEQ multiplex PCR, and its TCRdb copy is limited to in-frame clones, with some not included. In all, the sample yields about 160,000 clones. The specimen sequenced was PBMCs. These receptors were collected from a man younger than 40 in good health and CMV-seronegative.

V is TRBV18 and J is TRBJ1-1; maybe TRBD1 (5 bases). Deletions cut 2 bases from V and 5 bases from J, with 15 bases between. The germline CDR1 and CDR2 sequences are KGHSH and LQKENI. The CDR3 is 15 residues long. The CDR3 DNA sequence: TGTGCCAGCTCACCATGGTCCGGGGGTGATACTGAAGCTTTCTTT. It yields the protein CASSPWSGGDTEAFF. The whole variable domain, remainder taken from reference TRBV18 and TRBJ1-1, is NAGVMQNPRHLVRRRGQEARLRCSPMKGHSHVYWYRQLPEEGLKFMVYLQKENIIDESGMPKERFSAEFPKEGPSILRIQQVVRGDSAAYFCASSPWSGGDTEAFFGQGTRLTVV.

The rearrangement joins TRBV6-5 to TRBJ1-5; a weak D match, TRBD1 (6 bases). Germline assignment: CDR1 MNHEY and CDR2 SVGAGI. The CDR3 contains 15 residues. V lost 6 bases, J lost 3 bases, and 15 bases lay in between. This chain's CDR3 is CASSPLRTDNQPQHF. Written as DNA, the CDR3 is TGTGCCAGCAGCCCACTCAGGACAGACAATCAGCCCCAGCATTTT.

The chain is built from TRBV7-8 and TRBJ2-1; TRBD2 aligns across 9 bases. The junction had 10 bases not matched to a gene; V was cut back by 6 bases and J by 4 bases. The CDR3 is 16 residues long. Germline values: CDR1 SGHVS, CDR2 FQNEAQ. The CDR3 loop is CASRILGLAKYNEQFF. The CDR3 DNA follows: TGTGCCAGCAGAATCCTAGGACTAGCGAAATACAATGAGCAGTTCTTC.

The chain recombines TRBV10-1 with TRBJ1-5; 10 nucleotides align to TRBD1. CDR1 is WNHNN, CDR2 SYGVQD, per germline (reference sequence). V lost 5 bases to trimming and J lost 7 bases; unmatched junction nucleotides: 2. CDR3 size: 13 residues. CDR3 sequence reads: CASSRDRGQPQHF. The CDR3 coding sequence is TGCGCCAGCAGTCGGGACAGGGGACAGCCCCAGCATTTT.

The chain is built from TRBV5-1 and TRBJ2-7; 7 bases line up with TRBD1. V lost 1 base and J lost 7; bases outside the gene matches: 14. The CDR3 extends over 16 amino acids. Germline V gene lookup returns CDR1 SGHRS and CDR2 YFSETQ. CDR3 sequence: CASSLSVQGISGEQYF. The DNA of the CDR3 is TGCGCCAGCAGCTTGTCGGTACAGGGGATATCTGGGGAGCAGTACTTC. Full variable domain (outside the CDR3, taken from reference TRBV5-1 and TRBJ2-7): KAGVTQTPRYLIKTRGQQVTLSCSPISGHRSVSWYQQTPGQGLQFLFEYFSETQRNKGNFPGRFSGRQFSNSRSEMNVSTLELGDSALYLCASSLSVQGISGEQYFGPGTRLTVT.

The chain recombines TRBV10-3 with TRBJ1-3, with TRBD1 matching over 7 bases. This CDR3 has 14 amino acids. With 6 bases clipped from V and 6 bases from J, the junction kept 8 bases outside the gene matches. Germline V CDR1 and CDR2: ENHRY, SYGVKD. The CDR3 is CAIRLTGIANTIYF. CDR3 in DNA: TGTGCCATCAGATTGACAGGGATCGCAAACACCATATATTTT.

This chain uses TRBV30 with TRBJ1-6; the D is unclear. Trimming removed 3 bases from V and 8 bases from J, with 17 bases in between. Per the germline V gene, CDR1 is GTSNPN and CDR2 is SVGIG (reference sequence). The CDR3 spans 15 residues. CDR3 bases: TGTGCCTGGAGGAGACATACCCCGAAACATTCACCCCTCCACTTT. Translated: CAWRRHTPKHSPLHF.

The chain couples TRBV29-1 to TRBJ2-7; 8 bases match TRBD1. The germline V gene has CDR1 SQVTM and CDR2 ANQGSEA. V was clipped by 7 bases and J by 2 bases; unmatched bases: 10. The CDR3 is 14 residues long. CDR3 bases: TGCAGCGCCGTTACCACCAGGGGGCCCTACGAGCAGTACTTC. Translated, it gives CSAVTTRGPYEQYF.

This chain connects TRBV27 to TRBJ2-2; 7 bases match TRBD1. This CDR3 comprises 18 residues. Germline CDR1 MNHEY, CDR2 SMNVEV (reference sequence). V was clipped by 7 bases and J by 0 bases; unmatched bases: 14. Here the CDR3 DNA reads TGTGCCAGCAACCGCCAGACCGGGACAGCCGCGAACACCGGGGAGCTGTTTTTT. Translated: CASNRQTGTAANTGELFF.

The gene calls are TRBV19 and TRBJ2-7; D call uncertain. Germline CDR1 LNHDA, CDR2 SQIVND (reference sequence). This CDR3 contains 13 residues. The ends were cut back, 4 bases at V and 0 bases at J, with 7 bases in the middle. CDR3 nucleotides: TGTGCCAGTAGTAAGAAGCTCTCCTACGAGCAGTACTTC. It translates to CASSKKLSYEQYF.

CDR3 residues: CASSQTGSSNQPQHF. The CDR3 bases are TGTGCCAGCAGCCAGACGGGAAGTAGCAATCAGCCCCAGCATTTT. This chain links TRBV7-2 with TRBJ1-5, with unresolved D. The CDR3 consists of 15 residues. Per germline, CDR1 SGHTA and CDR2 FQGNSA. V was shortened by 5 bases and J by 0 bases, with 11 bases between the two germline ends. Variable domain in full (rest from reference TRBV7-2 and TRBJ1-5): GAGVSQSPSNKVTEKGKDVELRCDPISGHTALYWYRQSLGQGLEFLIYFQGNSAPDKSGLPSDRFSAERTGGSVSTLTIQRTQQEDSAVYLCASSQTGSSNQPQHFGDGTRLSIL.

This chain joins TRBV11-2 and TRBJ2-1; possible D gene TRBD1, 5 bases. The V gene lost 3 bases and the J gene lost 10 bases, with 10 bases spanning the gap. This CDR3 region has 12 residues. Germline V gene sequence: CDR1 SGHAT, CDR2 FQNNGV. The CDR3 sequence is CASSFAGPEQFF. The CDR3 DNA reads TGTGCCAGCAGCTTCGCAGGGCCAGAGCAGTTCTTC.

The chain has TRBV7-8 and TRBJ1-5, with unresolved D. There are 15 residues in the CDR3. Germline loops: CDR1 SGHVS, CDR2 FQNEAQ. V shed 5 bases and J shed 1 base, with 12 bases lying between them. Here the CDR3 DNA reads TGTGCCAGCAGCCCGGCAAGGGAGAGCAATCAGCCCCAGCATTTT. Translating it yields CASSPARESNQPQHF.

The CDR3 DNA reads TGTGCCAGCAGTCAGGCGACGGGGAGGGAAAAACTGTTTTTT. Translated: CASSQATGREKLFF. The V gene is TRBV6-6, the J gene TRBJ1-4, with D unresolved. With 5 bases removed from V and 8 bases from J, the gap between germline ends came to 15 bases. Germline assignment: CDR1 MNHNY and CDR2 SVGAGI (reference sequence). CDR3 size: 14 residues.

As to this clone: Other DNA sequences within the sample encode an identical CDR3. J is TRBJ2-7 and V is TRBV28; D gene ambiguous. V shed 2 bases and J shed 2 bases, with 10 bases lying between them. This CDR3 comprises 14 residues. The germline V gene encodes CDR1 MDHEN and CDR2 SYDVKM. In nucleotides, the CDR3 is TGTGCCAGCAGTTTAGGTGGCGGTACCTACGAGCAGTACTTC. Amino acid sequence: CASSLGGGTYEQYF.

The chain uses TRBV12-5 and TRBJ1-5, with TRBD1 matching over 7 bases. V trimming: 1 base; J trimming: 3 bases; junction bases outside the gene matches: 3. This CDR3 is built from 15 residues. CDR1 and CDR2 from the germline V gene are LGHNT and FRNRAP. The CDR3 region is CASGLGDSNNQPQHF. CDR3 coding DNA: TGTGCTAGTGGTTTGGGGGACAGCAACAATCAGCCCCAGCATTTT.

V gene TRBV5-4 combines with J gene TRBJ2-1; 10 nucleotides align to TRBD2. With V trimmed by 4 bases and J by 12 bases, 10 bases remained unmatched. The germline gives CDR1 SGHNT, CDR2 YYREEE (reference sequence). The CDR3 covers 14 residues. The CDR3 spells CASSPAGGGFSQFF. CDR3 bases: TGTGCCAGCAGCCCAGCGGGAGGGGGGTTTTCGCAGTTCTTC.

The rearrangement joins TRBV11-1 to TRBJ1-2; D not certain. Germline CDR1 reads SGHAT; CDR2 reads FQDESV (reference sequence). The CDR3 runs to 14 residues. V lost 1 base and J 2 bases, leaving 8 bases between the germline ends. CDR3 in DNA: TGTGCCAGCAGCTTAGATGTTCAGAACTATGGCTACACCTTC. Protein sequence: CASSLDVQNYGYTF.

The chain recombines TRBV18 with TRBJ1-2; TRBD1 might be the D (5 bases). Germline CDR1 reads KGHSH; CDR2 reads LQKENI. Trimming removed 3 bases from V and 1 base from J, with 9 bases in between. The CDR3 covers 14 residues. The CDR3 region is CASSPGRNNYGYTF. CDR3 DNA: TGTGCCAGCTCACCGGGGCGGAATAACTATGGCTACACCTTC.

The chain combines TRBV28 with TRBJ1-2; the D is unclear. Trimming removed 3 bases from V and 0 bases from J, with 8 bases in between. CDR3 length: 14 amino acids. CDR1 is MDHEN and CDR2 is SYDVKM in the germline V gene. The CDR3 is CASSLAGSNYGYTF. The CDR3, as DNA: TGTGCCAGCAGTTTGGCAGGTTCTAACTATGGCTACACCTTC.

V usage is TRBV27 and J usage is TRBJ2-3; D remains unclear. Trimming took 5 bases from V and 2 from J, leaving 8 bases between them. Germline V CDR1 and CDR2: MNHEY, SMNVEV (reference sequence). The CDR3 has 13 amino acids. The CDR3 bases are TGTGCCAGCAGTCCTTCCTCCACAGATACGCAGTATTTT. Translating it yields CASSPSSTDTQYF.

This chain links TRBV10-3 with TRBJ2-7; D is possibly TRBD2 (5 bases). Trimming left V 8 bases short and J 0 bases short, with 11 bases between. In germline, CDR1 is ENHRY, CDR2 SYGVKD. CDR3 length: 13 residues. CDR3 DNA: TGTGCCATCGGCAAAGCGGACTCCTACGAGCAGTACTTC. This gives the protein CAIGKADSYEQYF.

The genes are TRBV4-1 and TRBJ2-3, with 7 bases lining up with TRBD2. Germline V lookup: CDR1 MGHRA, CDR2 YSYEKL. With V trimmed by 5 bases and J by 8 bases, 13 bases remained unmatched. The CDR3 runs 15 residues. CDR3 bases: TGCGCCAGCAGCTTACAGACTGGGGGGGAGCGTACGCAGTATTTT. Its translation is CASSLQTGGERTQYF.

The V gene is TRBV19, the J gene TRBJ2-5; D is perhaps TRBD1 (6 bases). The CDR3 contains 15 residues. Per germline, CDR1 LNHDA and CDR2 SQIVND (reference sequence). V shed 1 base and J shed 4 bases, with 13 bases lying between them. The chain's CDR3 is CASSIGQAEAETQYF. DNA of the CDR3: TGTGCCAGTAGTATAGGACAGGCCGAAGCAGAGACCCAGTACTTC. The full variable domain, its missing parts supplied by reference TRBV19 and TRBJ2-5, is DGGITQSPKYLFRKEGQNVTLSCEQNLNHDAMYWYRQDPGQGLRLIYYSQIVNDFQKGDIAEGYSVSREKKESFPLTVTSAQKNPTAFYLCASSIGQAEAETQYFGPGTRLLVL.

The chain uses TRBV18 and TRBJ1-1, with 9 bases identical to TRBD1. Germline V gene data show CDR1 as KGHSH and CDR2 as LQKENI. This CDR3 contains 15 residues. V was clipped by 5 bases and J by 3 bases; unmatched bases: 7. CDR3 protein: CASSGRTGADTEAFF. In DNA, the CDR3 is TGTGCCAGCTCAGGGAGGACAGGGGCCGACACTGAAGCTTTCTTT.

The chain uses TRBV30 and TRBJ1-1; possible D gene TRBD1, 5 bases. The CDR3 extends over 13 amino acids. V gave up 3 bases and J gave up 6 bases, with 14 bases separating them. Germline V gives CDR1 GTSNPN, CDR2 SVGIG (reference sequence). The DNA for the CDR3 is TGTGCCTGGAGCGGAAGCGGGGGTCCTGAAGCTTTCTTT. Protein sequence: CAWSGSGGPEAFF.

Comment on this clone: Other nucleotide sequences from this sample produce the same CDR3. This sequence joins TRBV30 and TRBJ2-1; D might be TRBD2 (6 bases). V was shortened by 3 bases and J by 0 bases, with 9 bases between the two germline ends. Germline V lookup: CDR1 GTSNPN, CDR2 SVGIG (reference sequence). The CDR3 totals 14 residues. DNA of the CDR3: TGTGCCTGGAGCACCGGGAGCTCCTACAATGAGCAGTTCTTC. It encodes CAWSTGSSYNEQFF.